Below, 30 T cell receptor beta chains from the same sample are listed, as sequenced in a study of blood T cell repertoires in COVID-19. The protocol was immunoSEQ multiplex PCR, while the TCRdb copy is restricted to in-frame clones and leaves out a portion. The data contain roughly 190,000 clones, roughly 87% of them singletons. Sequenced sample: peripheral blood. The receptors originated from a man aged 55 to 70 with active or convalescent COVID-19.

The chain has TRBV5-1 and TRBJ1-2; D remains ambiguous. The CDR3 sequence is 12 residues long. Between the trimmed V and J ends, which lost 5 bases and 3 bases, there was a span of 8 bases. Looked up from germline, CDR1 is SGHRS and CDR2 is YFSETQ. The CDR3 DNA is TGCGCCAGCAGGGCGGAGGACTATGGCTACACCTTC. Its translation is CASRAEDYGYTF.

This chain connects TRBV6-1 to TRBJ1-5, with 7 bases lining up with TRBD1. The V segment lost 4 bases and the J segment 5 bases; nucleotides outside the gene matches: 14. Germline assignment: CDR1 MNHNS and CDR2 SASEGT. The CDR3 is 17 residues long. The CDR3 protein is CASSGGQTSVSDQPQHF. CDR3 DNA: TGTGCCAGCAGTGGGGGACAGACGTCGGTTTCGGATCAGCCCCAGCATTTT.

The chain recombines TRBV2 with TRBJ2-5, with 9 bases lining up with TRBD2. Unmatched junction bases numbered 6, after V lost 8 bases and J lost 2 bases. Germline CDR1 is SNHLY and CDR2 is FYNNEI. The CDR3 has 14 amino acids. The CDR3 protein is CASSLAGVQETQYF. The CDR3 region has the DNA TGTGCCAGCTCCTTAGCGGGGGTGCAAGAGACCCAGTACTTC.

The genes are TRBV6-1 and TRBJ1-2; D unresolved. This CDR3 contains 14 residues. Trimming took off 3 bases at V and 4 bases at J, with 12 bases between the two ends. CDR1 and CDR2 from the germline V gene are MNHNS and SASEGT. CDR3 in amino acids: CASSETFTVYGYTF. CDR3 in DNA: TGTGCCAGCAGTGAGACTTTCACGGTCTATGGCTACACCTTC.

J is TRBJ1-5 and V is TRBV7-2, with TRBD1 matching 7 bases. Germline V lookup: CDR1 SGHTA, CDR2 FQGNSA. V was pared by 5 bases and J by 4 bases, with 2 bases of the junction left unmatched. This CDR3 comprises 13 residues. The CDR3 DNA follows: TGTGCCAGCAGCACCAGGGGGAATCAGCCCCAGCATTTT. It codes for CASSTRGNQPQHF.

This chain uses TRBV30 with TRBJ2-5; perhaps TRBD1 as D (6 bases). V was pared by 3 bases and J by 4 bases, with 12 bases between. Germline V lookup: CDR1 GTSNPN, CDR2 SVGIG (reference sequence). The CDR3 has 13 amino acids. The DNA of the CDR3 is TGTGCCTGGAGACAGGGTACGGGAGAGACCCAGTACTTC. This codes for CAWRQGTGETQYF.

This clone was counted once. The V gene is TRBV9, the J gene TRBJ2-1, with TRBD2 identical over 12 bases. CDR1 is SGDLS, CDR2 YYNGEE, per germline. With V trimmed by 3 bases and J by 4 bases, 11 bases remained unmatched. This CDR3 is built from 18 residues. The CDR3 nucleotides are TGTGCCAGCAGCGCCCGAGGTGAGACTAGCGGGAGATACAATGAGCAGTTCTTC. This sequence encodes CASSARGETSGRYNEQFF.

The gene calls are TRBV19 and TRBJ1-1, with D perhaps TRBD1 (6 bases). There are 16 residues in the CDR3. Trimming cost V 5 bases and J 2 bases, with 18 bases left between them. Germline CDR1 LNHDA, CDR2 SQIVND (reference sequence). In DNA form, the CDR3 reads TGTGCCAGTAGTTTCCCCCCCGGACAGAGTAACACTGAAGCTTTCTTT. Amino acid sequence: CASSFPPGQSNTEAFF. The whole variable domain, filled in from reference TRBV19 and TRBJ1-1, reads DGGITQSPKYLFRKEGQNVTLSCEQNLNHDAMYWYRQDPGQGLRLIYYSQIVNDFQKGDIAEGYSVSREKKESFPLTVTSAQKNPTAFYLCASSFPPGQSNTEAFFGQGTRLTVV.

The rearrangement uses TRBV6-2 or TRBV6-3 and TRBJ1-1; the D gene is possibly TRBD1 (5 bases). Trimming cost V 2 bases and J 7 bases, with 20 bases left between them. Per germline, CDR1 MNHEY and CDR2 SVGEGT. This CDR3 has 16 amino acids. This chain's CDR3 is CASSYDPGGSSFEAFF. For the CDR3, the DNA is TGTGCCAGCAGTTACGACCCGGGGGGTTCGTCTTTTGAAGCTTTCTTT.

This chain joins TRBV7-2 and TRBJ2-7, with unresolved D. Trimming shortened V by 5 bases and J by 0 bases, and 2 bases separated the two germline ends. Germline loops: CDR1 SGHTA, CDR2 FQGNSA. The CDR3 covers 11 residues. This CDR3 reads CASSRSYEQYF. In nucleotides, the CDR3 is TGTGCCAGCAGCCGCTCCTACGAGCAGTACTTC.

This chain links TRBV25-1 with TRBJ2-2; 7 bases are shared with TRBD1. Germline trimming cut 3 bases from V and 3 bases from J; bases unmatched to any gene: 7. Germline V gene sequence: CDR1 MGHDK, CDR2 SYGVNS. The CDR3 length is 16 residues. CDR3 region: CASSEQAGTDTGELFF. CDR3 coding DNA: TGTGCCAGCAGTGAGCAGGCAGGGACAGACACCGGGGAGCTGTTTTTT.

The chain carries TRBV11-2 and TRBJ1-4; 8 bases match TRBD1. The CDR3 loop spans 15 amino acids. Trimming cost V 4 bases and J 8 bases; bases outside gene matches: 9. Germline V gene sequence: CDR1 SGHAT, CDR2 FQNNGV. CDR3 sequence reads: CASSYQGAVNEKLFF. The CDR3 DNA reads TGTGCCAGCAGCTACCAGGGGGCAGTCAACGAAAAACTGTTTTTT.

The chain recombines TRBV6-1 with TRBJ1-3; a possible D gene is TRBD1 (5 bases). Looked up from germline, CDR1 is MNHNS and CDR2 is SASEGT. The CDR3 has 14 residues. The ends were cut back, 6 bases at V and 7 bases at J, with 16 bases in the middle. Here the CDR3 reads CASRSGAGINTIYF. Written as DNA, the CDR3 is TGTGCCAGCAGGTCTGGGGCAGGGATTAACACCATATATTTT.

This clone was detected only once. The chain joins TRBV29-1 to TRBJ1-3, with 9 bases matching TRBD1. J was trimmed by 0 bases and V by 3 bases; bases with no gene match: 9. CDR1 and CDR2 (germline): SQVTM, ANQGSEA. The CDR3 sequence is 17 residues long. The CDR3 DNA reads TGCAGCGTTGAGGAATGGGGACAGGGAGGCTCTGGAAACACCATATATTTT. This gives the protein CSVEEWGQGGSGNTIYF.

The rearrangement links TRBV18 to TRBJ1-6; no clear D. Trimming left V 3 bases short and J 6 bases short, with 9 bases between. CDR1 and CDR2 (germline): KGHSH, LQKENI. The CDR3 is 14 residues long. The CDR3 coding sequence is TGTGCCAGCTCACCTGAGGGTTTTAATTCACCCCTCCACTTT. This gives the protein CASSPEGFNSPLHF. The whole variable domain, filled in from reference TRBV18 and TRBJ1-6, reads NAGVMQNPRHLVRRRGQEARLRCSPMKGHSHVYWYRQLPEEGLKFMVYLQKENIIDESGMPKERFSAEFPKEGPSILRIQQVVRGDSAAYFCASSPEGFNSPLHFGNGTRLTVT.

The chain uses TRBV6-1 and TRBJ1-6, with 10 bases matching TRBD1. V lost 1 base, J lost 10 bases, and 13 bases stayed unmatched. Per germline, CDR1 MNHNS and CDR2 SASEGT. CDR3 size: 18 residues. The CDR3 coding sequence is TGTGCCAGCAGTGAAGTGGGACAGGGGTTAATTCGAGGGTCACCCCTCCACTTT. It is translated as CASSEVGQGLIRGSPLHF.

V gene TRBV2 combines with J gene TRBJ1-5, with TRBD1 matching 7 bases. Trimming at V came to 6 bases and at J to 3 bases, leaving 8 bases not matched to a gene. In germline, CDR1 is SNHLY, CDR2 FYNNEI. The CDR3 runs to 15 residues. In DNA, the CDR3 is TGTGCCAGCAGGGTGGGACAGATTCCCAATCAGCCCCAGCATTTT. Its translation: CASRVGQIPNQPQHF.

This chain connects TRBV5-6 to TRBJ2-7; 10 bases match TRBD1. Germline CDR1 and CDR2: SGHDT and YYEEEE. The CDR3 contains 15 residues. J gave up 6 bases and V 4 bases, and 10 bases lay outside the gene matches. The CDR3 here is CASSGPGTGALEQYF. Written as DNA, the CDR3 is TGTGCCAGCAGCGGACCCGGGACAGGGGCCCTCGAGCAGTACTTC.

The rearrangement uses TRBV19 and TRBJ2-1; 8 bases line up with TRBD1. The CDR3 sequence is 15 residues long. V lost 3 bases and J lost 8; bases outside the gene matches: 9. Per germline, CDR1 LNHDA and CDR2 SQIVND (reference sequence). The DNA for the CDR3 is TGTGCCAGTAGTATCCTCCCGGGACAGGCGCATGAGCAGTTCTTC. Amino acids: CASSILPGQAHEQFF. Full variable domain (remainder filled in from reference TRBV19 and TRBJ2-1): DGGITQSPKYLFRKEGQNVTLSCEQNLNHDAMYWYRQDPGQGLRLIYYSQIVNDFQKGDIAEGYSVSREKKESFPLTVTSAQKNPTAFYLCASSILPGQAHEQFFGPGTRLTVL.

This clone was detected only once. The chain couples TRBV24-1 to TRBJ1-2; tentatively, D is TRBD1 (6 bases). The V end was cut by 0 bases, the J end by 8 bases, with 12 bases between. Germline V lookup: CDR1 KGHDR, CDR2 SFDVKD. The CDR3 runs 14 residues. CDR3 amino acids: CATSDLAVRGGYTF. In nucleotides, the CDR3 is TGTGCCACCAGTGATTTGGCCGTGAGGGGGGGCTACACCTTC.

CDR3 sequence reads: CASSRGLAADTQYF. Written as DNA, the CDR3 is TGTGCCAGCAGCCGGGGACTAGCGGCAGATACGCAGTATTTT. The V gene is TRBV3-1 (or the pseudogene TRBV3-2), the J gene TRBJ2-3; 11 nucleotides match TRBD2. The CDR3 totals 14 residues. V lost 4 bases and J lost 4; bases outside the gene matches: 1. Germline CDR1 and CDR2: LGHDT and YNNKEL (reference sequence).

The J gene is TRBJ1-5, the V gene TRBV27, with 8 bases fitting TRBD1. Trimming at V came to 5 bases and at J to 6 bases, leaving 9 bases not matched to a gene. Per the germline V gene, CDR1 is MNHEY and CDR2 is SMNVEV (reference sequence). The CDR3 runs to 15 residues. CDR3 nucleotides: TGTGCCAGCAGTGATGGACAGGGAGTGGCTCAGCCCCAGCATTTT. Translation gives CASSDGQGVAQPQHF.

The chain carries TRBV5-5 and TRBJ1-2; 8 bases agree with TRBD1. The V gene's germline CDR1 is SGHKS and CDR2 YYEKEE (reference sequence). The CDR3 extends over 15 amino acids. The V segment lost 3 bases and the J segment 6 bases; nucleotides outside the gene matches: 10. The CDR3 reads CASSSKPGQGHGYTF. CDR3 nucleotides: TGTGCCAGCAGCTCAAAGCCTGGACAGGGCCATGGCTACACCTTC.

This chain uses TRBV19 with TRBJ2-1, with 9 bases that match TRBD2. The CDR3 contains 19 residues. Looked up from germline, CDR1 is LNHDA and CDR2 is SQIVND (reference sequence). J was trimmed by 0 bases and V by 6 bases; bases with no gene match: 15. The CDR3 is CASSPRGSGGFSSYNEQFF. CDR3 in DNA: TGTGCCAGTAGCCCCCGAGGGAGCGGGGGGTTCAGCTCCTACAATGAGCAGTTCTTC.

The genes are TRBV27 and TRBJ2-1; 8 nucleotides line up with TRBD2. Germline V gene lookup returns CDR1 MNHEY and CDR2 SMNVEV (reference sequence). This CDR3 region has 16 residues. With V trimmed by 2 bases and J by 10 bases, 13 bases remained unmatched. The chain's CDR3 is CASSLRSGGPSGEQFF. In DNA form, the CDR3 reads TGTGCCAGCAGTTTAAGGAGCGGGGGCCCCAGTGGCGAGCAGTTCTTC.

The genes are TRBV6-5 and TRBJ1-1, with TRBD1 matching 10 bases. CDR3 length equals 14 residues. With 0 bases clipped from V and 8 bases from J, the junction kept 3 bases outside the gene matches. Germline V gene lookup returns CDR1 MNHEY and CDR2 SVGAGI. In DNA, the CDR3 is TGTGCCAGCAGTTACTCGACAGGGGGCGAGGAAGCTTTCTTT. The encoded protein is CASSYSTGGEEAFF.

In this sample, this clone is medium-sized. This chain joins TRBV6-1 and TRBJ2-5; TRBD2 might be the D (7 bases). CDR3 length: 13 residues. CDR1 is MNHNS, CDR2 SASEGT, per germline. V was cut by 3 bases and J by 4 bases, with 9 bases left in between. The CDR3 here is CASSDRGAETQYF. Here the CDR3 DNA reads TGTGCCAGCAGTGATCGGGGGGCAGAGACCCAGTACTTC.

The rearrangement uses TRBV5-1 and TRBJ2-7; 8 nucleotides line up with TRBD1. Trimming removed 0 bases from V and 1 base from J; junction bases left unmatched: 9. The CDR3 is 17 amino acids. Germline values: CDR1 SGHRS, CDR2 YFSETQ. CDR3 DNA: TGCGCCAGCAGCTTGGCCGTGGGACAGGTCGATTCCTACGAGCAGTACTTC. This gives the protein CASSLAVGQVDSYEQYF.

The chain uses TRBV29-1 and TRBJ2-7, with TRBD2 matching 8 bases. The CDR3 is made up of 14 amino acids. The ends lost 0 bases at V and 7 bases at J; junction bases unmatched: 8. Germline CDR1 reads SQVTM; CDR2 reads ANQGSEA. DNA for the CDR3: TGCAGCGTTGAAGATCTCGGACTAGCCGGAGAGCAGTACTTC. This translates into CSVEDLGLAGEQYF.

V usage is TRBV6-5 and J usage is TRBJ2-3, with a weak D call TRBD2 (5 bases). Germline lookup yields CDR1 MNHEY and CDR2 SVGAGI. V gave up 8 bases and J gave up 1 base, with 16 bases separating them. The CDR3 runs 15 residues. The chain's CDR3 is CASSMGGRGTDTQYF. The CDR3 region has the DNA TGTGCCAGCTCTATGGGCGGGCGCGGCACAGATACGCAGTATTTT.